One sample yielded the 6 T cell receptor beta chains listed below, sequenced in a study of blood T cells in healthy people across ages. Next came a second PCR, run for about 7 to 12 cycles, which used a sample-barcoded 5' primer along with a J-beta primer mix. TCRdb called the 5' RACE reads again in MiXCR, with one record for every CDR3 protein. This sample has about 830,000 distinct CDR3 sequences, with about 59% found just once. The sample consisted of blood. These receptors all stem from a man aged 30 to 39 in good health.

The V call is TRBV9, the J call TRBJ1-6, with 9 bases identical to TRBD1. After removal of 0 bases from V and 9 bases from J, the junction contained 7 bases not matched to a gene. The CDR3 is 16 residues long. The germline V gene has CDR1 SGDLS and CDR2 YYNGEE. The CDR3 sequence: CASSVESADRGSPLHF. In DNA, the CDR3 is TGTGCCAGCAGCGTAGAATCCGCGGACAGGGGTTCACCCCTCCACTTT.

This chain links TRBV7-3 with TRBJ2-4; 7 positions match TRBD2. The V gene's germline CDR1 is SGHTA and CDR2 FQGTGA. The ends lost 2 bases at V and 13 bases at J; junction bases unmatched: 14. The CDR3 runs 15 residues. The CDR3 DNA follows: TGTGCCAGCAGCTTAGGAGTGGGACTACCTGTCCCGCAGTACTTC. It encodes CASSLGVGLPVPQYF.

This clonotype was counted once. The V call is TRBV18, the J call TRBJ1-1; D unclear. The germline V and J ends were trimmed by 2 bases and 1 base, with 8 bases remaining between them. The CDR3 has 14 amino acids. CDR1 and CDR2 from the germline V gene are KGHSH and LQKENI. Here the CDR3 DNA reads TGTGCCAGCTCACCAACGGGCCCGAACACTGAAGCTTTCTTT. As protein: CASSPTGPNTEAFF. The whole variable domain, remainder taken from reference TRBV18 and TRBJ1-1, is NAGVMQNPRHLVRRRGQEARLRCSPMKGHSHVYWYRQLPEEGLKFMVYLQKENIIDESGMPKERFSAEFPKEGPSILRIQQVVRGDSAAYFCASSPTGPNTEAFFGQGTRLTVV.

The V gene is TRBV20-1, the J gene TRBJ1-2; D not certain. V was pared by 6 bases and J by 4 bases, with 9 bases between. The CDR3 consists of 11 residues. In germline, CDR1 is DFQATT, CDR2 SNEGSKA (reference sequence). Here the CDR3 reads CSASMSYGYTF. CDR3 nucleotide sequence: TGCAGTGCCTCGATGAGCTATGGCTACACCTTC.

This CDR3 is CSAREDRRYNQPQHF. CDR3 sequence (DNA): TGCAGTGCTAGAGAAGACAGGCGATACAATCAGCCCCAGCATTTT. The chain recombines TRBV20-1 with TRBJ1-5; D is possibly TRBD1 (6 bases). Trimming took 0 bases from V and 3 from J, leaving 12 bases between them. CDR1 is DFQATT, CDR2 SNEGSKA, per germline (reference sequence). The CDR3 loop spans 15 amino acids.

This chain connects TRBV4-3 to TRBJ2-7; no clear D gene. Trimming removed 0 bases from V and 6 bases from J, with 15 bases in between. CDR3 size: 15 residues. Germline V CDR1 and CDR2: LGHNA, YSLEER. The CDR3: CASSQESSLWGEQYF. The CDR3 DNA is TGCGCCAGCAGCCAAGAATCCAGCCTTTGGGGCGAGCAGTACTTC.